The 20 T cell receptor beta chains given below trace back to one sample, sequenced in a study of T-cell memory formation after mild COVID-19. TCRdb processed the 5' RACE reads anew with MiXCR; each CDR3 protein has one entry. The sample shows about 130,000 distinct CDR3 sequences, about 23% of them seen only once. The material sequenced was PBMCs or a T cell subset sorted from them (not recorded which). These receptors all come from an adult woman who had mild COVID-19 (a few samples of this study predate the infection). Cell type and time point are not known.

The V and J genes are TRBV9 and TRBJ1-6, with D tentatively TRBD1 (5 bases). V was shortened by 0 bases and J by 8 bases, with 12 bases between the two germline ends. Germline assignment: CDR1 SGDLS and CDR2 YYNGEE. The CDR3 extends over 15 amino acids. Here the CDR3 reads CASSVDGGRDSPLHF. DNA of the CDR3: TGTGCCAGCAGCGTAGATGGAGGCAGGGATTCACCCCTCCACTTT.

This sequence joins TRBV7-2 and TRBJ1-1; D is unclear. Trimming took off 2 bases at V and 0 bases at J, with 16 bases between the two ends. From germline, CDR1 is SGHTA and CDR2 FQGNSA. This CDR3 is 17 amino acids long. Here the CDR3 DNA reads TGTGCCAGCAGCTTAAGTGGGCTAACCCGTATGAACACTGAAGCTTTCTTT. Translating gives CASSLSGLTRMNTEAFF.

The chain recombines TRBV4-3 with TRBJ2-2, with D possibly TRBD2 on 6 matching bases. The CDR3 loop spans 17 amino acids. Germline V gene data show CDR1 as LGHNA and CDR2 as YSLEER. Trimming cost V 4 bases and J 0 bases, with 15 bases left between them. Written as DNA, the CDR3 is TGCGCCAGCAGCCTTCGAATGGGGACTGCGAACACCGGGGAGCTGTTTTTT. Translating gives CASSLRMGTANTGELFF.

The V call is TRBV6-5, the J call TRBJ2-7; D not certain. This CDR3 spans 13 amino acids. V lost 0 bases to trimming and J lost 3 bases, with 6 bases between them. The V gene's germline CDR1 is MNHEY and CDR2 SVGAGI. CDR3 sequence reads: CASSYSVDYEQYF. DNA for the CDR3: TGTGCCAGCAGTTACTCGGTGGACTACGAGCAGTACTTC.

In DNA form, the CDR3 reads TGTGCCAGCAGTTACTCGAGGAGCGGGGGGTTCAATGAGCAGTTCTTC. Translation: CASSYSRSGGFNEQFF. The chain has TRBV6-2 or TRBV6-3 and TRBJ2-1, with TRBD2 matching over 9 bases. This CDR3 comprises 16 residues. V shed 0 bases, J shed 6 bases, and the junction held 6 bases outside the gene matches. Germline CDR1 reads MNHEY; CDR2 reads SVGEGT.

This clonotype has more than one count but fewer than ten. The chain has TRBV15 and TRBJ1-1; TRBD1 is a possible D gene (5 bases). The CDR3 is 11 residues long. V gave up 8 bases and J gave up 4 bases, with 8 bases separating them. The V gene's germline CDR1 is LNHNV and CDR2 YYDKDF (reference sequence). CDR3 nucleotide sequence: TGTGCCACCGCAAGGGGCACTGAAGCTTTCTTT. The encoded protein is CATARGTEAFF.

The chain uses TRBV9 and TRBJ2-3; 7 bases are shared with TRBD2. CDR1 and CDR2 from the germline V gene are SGDLS and YYNGEE. Trimming removed 0 bases from V and 4 bases from J; junction bases left unmatched: 8. There are 16 residues in the CDR3. CDR3 amino acids: CASSVDVAGRADTQYF. The CDR3 nucleotides are TGTGCCAGCAGCGTAGATGTAGCGGGCCGGGCAGATACGCAGTATTTT.

This clonotype has only a few counts. The V and J genes are TRBV7-9 and TRBJ2-7; D gene unclear. The CDR3 loop spans 12 amino acids. Germline lookup yields CDR1 SEHNR and CDR2 FQNEAQ (reference sequence). With 5 bases removed from V and 5 bases from J, the gap between germline ends came to 10 bases. CDR3 DNA: TGTGCCAGCAGCCGGTCCGAGAACGAGCAGTACTTC. It specifies CASSRSENEQYF.

J is TRBJ2-7 and V is TRBV25-1; D is undetermined. The germline CDR1 and CDR2 sequences are MGHDK and SYGVNS. The V and J ends lost 8 bases and 6 bases respectively, with 14 bases between them. CDR3 length: 12 residues. CDR3 coding DNA: TGTGCCAGCCTCAACGAGCTGGGCGAGCAGTACTTC. Protein product: CASLNELGEQYF.

J is TRBJ1-2 and V is TRBV12-3 or TRBV12-4; TRBD1 might be the D (6 bases). This CDR3 region has 18 residues. The V and J ends lost 3 bases and 0 bases respectively, with 20 bases between them. As DNA, the CDR3 is TGTGCCAGCAGTTTTGCTGGGGGGCAGCATTTAGCTAACTATGGCTACACCTTC. Protein: CASSFAGGQHLANYGYTF.

This clonotype was observed a single time. The rearrangement joins TRBV4-2 to TRBJ2-3, with 10 bases aligning to TRBD2. Germline V gene sequence: CDR1 LGHNA, CDR2 YNFKEQ. J gave up 8 bases and V 0 bases, and 14 bases lay outside the gene matches. The CDR3 contains 18 residues. The CDR3 loop is CASSQDRPASGGASTQYF. CDR3 coding DNA: TGTGCCAGCAGCCAAGATCGTCCAGCCAGCGGGGGGGCCAGTACGCAGTATTTT.

The chain carries TRBV7-9 and TRBJ2-5, with TRBD2 identical over 9 bases. The CDR3 totals 17 residues. The junction had 10 bases not matched to a gene; V was cut back by 1 base and J by 4 bases. CDR1 is SEHNR, CDR2 FQNEAQ, per germline (reference sequence). CDR3 sequence: CASSLGTIAGAGETQYF. The CDR3 nucleotides read TGTGCCAGCAGCTTAGGTACCATAGCGGGAGCGGGAGAGACCCAGTACTTC.

The genes are TRBV5-5 and TRBJ1-2; 8 nucleotides match TRBD1. Trimming cost V 2 bases and J 10 bases; bases outside gene matches: 10. CDR3 size: 14 residues. The germline V gene has CDR1 SGHKS and CDR2 YYEKEE (reference sequence). CDR3 protein: CASSFETGGPVYTF. DNA of the CDR3: TGTGCCAGCAGCTTTGAAACAGGGGGACCCGTCTACACCTTC. The entire variable domain, with the rest obtained from reference TRBV5-5 and TRBJ1-2, is as follows: DAGVTQSPTHLIKTRGQQVTLRCSPISGHKSVSWYQQVLGQGPQFIFQYYEKEERGRGNFPDRFSARQFPNYSSELNVNALLLGDSALYLCASSFETGGPVYTFGSGTRLTVV.

This clonotype was detected a few times. The chain links TRBV30 to TRBJ2-2, with TRBD2 as a possible D gene (6 bases). Trimming removed 0 bases at V and 6 bases at J, with 14 bases between. CDR1 is GTSNPN and CDR2 is SVGIG in the germline V gene (reference sequence). The CDR3 extends over 15 amino acids. CDR3 loop: CAWSVRGGEAGELFF. As DNA, the CDR3 is TGTGCCTGGAGTGTACGGGGAGGCGAAGCCGGGGAGCTGTTTTTT.

The CDR3 DNA reads TGTGCCAGCAGTTCCCCCAGCGGGAGGCGCACAGATACGCAGTATTTT. It encodes CASSSPSGRRTDTQYF. The J gene is TRBJ2-3, the V gene TRBV6-5; TRBD2 matches at 9 bases. CDR1 and CDR2 (germline): MNHEY, SVGAGI. The CDR3 has 16 amino acids. Losses at the gene ends were 4 bases for V and 1 base for J; bases not matched to a gene: 6.

This clonotype was seen a few times. V gene TRBV29-1 combines with J gene TRBJ2-2; D unclear. V was shortened by 4 bases and J by 0 bases, with 12 bases between the two germline ends. Germline V CDR1 and CDR2: SQVTM, ANQGSEA. This CDR3 spans 15 amino acids. CDR3: CSVVRSDSNTGELFF. The CDR3 DNA follows: TGCAGCGTTGTAAGGAGCGATTCGAACACCGGGGAGCTGTTTTTT.

This clonotype was counted a few times. J is TRBJ2-3 and V is TRBV7-9; 11 bases are a match to TRBD2. CDR3 size: 16 residues. After removal of 4 bases from V and 3 bases from J, the junction contained 6 bases not matched to a gene. Per the germline V gene, CDR1 is SEHNR and CDR2 is FQNEAQ (reference sequence). The CDR3 protein is CASSSLSGGATDTQYF. The CDR3 DNA reads TGTGCCAGCAGCTCCCTTAGCGGGGGGGCTACAGATACGCAGTATTTT.

The table lists this clonotype with many counts. V is TRBV6-4 and J is TRBJ2-3; TRBD2 agrees at 11 bases. CDR1 and CDR2 (germline): MRHNA, SNTAGT. J gave up 1 base and V 0 bases, and 3 bases lay outside the gene matches. There are 17 residues in the CDR3. The CDR3 protein is CASSDSATSGGTDTQYF. The CDR3 region has the DNA TGTGCCAGCAGTGACTCCGCGACTAGCGGGGGCACAGATACGCAGTATTTT.

The chain uses TRBV7-9 and TRBJ1-1; tentative D call: TRBD1 (6 bases). CDR1 is SEHNR and CDR2 is FQNEAQ in the germline V gene (reference sequence). V lost 2 bases to trimming and J lost 1 base, with 11 bases between them. The CDR3 totals 15 residues. CDR3 nucleotide sequence: TGTGCCAGCAGCTTACAGGGGAGTTGGAACACTGAAGCTTTCTTT. It specifies CASSLQGSWNTEAFF.

The chain recombines TRBV28 with TRBJ2-7; D is perhaps TRBD2 (7 bases). Per the germline V gene, CDR1 is MDHEN and CDR2 is SYDVKM. Trimming stripped 7 bases from V and 5 bases from J, with 24 bases between. This CDR3 is built from 16 residues. The DNA for the CDR3 is TGTGCCAGCACCCTAGGGGGACGGGGGGTCTGGGACGAGCAGTACTTC. This encodes CASTLGGRGVWDEQYF.